Listed below are T cell receptor beta chains from one sample, sequenced in a study of shared clonotypes between healthy human individuals. This table comes from immunoSEQ multiplex PCR, and its TCRdb copy is limited to in-frame clones, with some not included. The sample lists approximately 2,300,000 clones, under 95% seen once, with about 0.41% in the top ten. Sequencing used naive CD4+ T cells from PBMCs. Receptors were obtained from a man younger than 30 in good health. Some clones in this sample may be carry-over from other donors' samples. The CDR3 runs from the conserved cysteine through the conserved F or W. The D gene is left open where the match is weak. Expanded clones are given a class, and other clones once, few, many or no size at all.

V,size,J,D,CDR3,DNA
TRBV19,.,TRBJ2-7,.,CASSTRVPSYEQYF,TGTGCCAGTAGTACCCGGGTCCCTTCCTACGAGCAGTACTTC
TRBV7-2,.,TRBJ2-3,TRBD2,CASSSRGDYTDTQYF,TGTGCCAGCAGCTCGCGCGGGGACTACACAGATACGCAGTATTTT
TRBV2,.,TRBJ1-5,.,CASSADGINQPQHF,TGTGCCAGCAGCGCAGACGGAATCAATCAGCCCCAGCATTTT
TRBV29-1,.,TRBJ1-1,.,CSVEVVSAFF,TGCAGCGTTGAAGTTGTTTCAGCTTTCTTT
TRBV10-3,.,TRBJ2-3,TRBD2,CAISRGLAGGAGTDTQYF,TGTGCCATCAGCAGGGGACTAGCGGGAGGAGCTGGCACAGATACGCAGTATTTT
TRBV5-1,.,TRBJ2-3,.,CASSLGRWTDTQYF,TGCGCCAGCAGCTTGGGGAGGTGGACAGATACGCAGTATTTT
TRBV28,few,TRBJ1-1,TRBD1,CASIGTGMNTEAFF,TGTGCCAGCATCGGGACAGGGATGAACACTGAAGCTTTCTTT
TRBV4-2,.,TRBJ2-7,TRBD2,CASSLGLAGGPYEQYF,TGTGCCAGCAGCCTGGGACTAGCGGGAGGACCCTACGAGCAGTACTTC
TRBV2,.,TRBJ2-5,.,CASSEARVRTQYF,TGTGCCAGCAGTGAAGCGCGGGTTAGGACCCAGTACTTC
TRBV29-1,once,TRBJ2-5,.,CSVVKVQETQYF,TGCAGCGTTGTCAAAGTGCAGGAGACCCAGTACTTC
TRBV5-6,.,TRBJ1-1,.,CASSLGGRNTEAFF,TGTGCCAGCAGCTTGGGCGGGAGGAACACTGAAGCTTTCTTT
TRBV4-1,.,TRBJ2-1,TRBD2,CASSQVRLAGGQFF,TGCGCCAGCAGCCAAGTCAGACTAGCGGGAGGGCAGTTCTTC
TRBV5-1,.,TRBJ2-1,TRBD1,CASSERQGSYNEQFF,TGCGCCAGCAGCGAGAGACAGGGATCCTACAATGAGCAGTTCTTC
TRBV4-2,.,TRBJ1-2,.,CASSQDAYGYTF,TGTGCCAGCAGCCAAGATGCCTATGGCTACACCTTC
TRBV18,few,TRBJ1-1,TRBD1,CASSFSRDRNTEAFF,TGTGCCAGCTCATTTTCGAGGGACAGGAACACTGAAGCTTTCTTT
TRBV28,few,TRBJ2-5,TRBD2,CATQGTSGRQETQYF,TGTGCCACTCAGGGCACTAGCGGCCGCCAAGAGACCCAGTACTTC
TRBV10-3,.,TRBJ1-2,.,CAISEVVRNYGYTF,TGTGCCATCAGTGAGGTGGTCAGAAACTATGGCTACACCTTC
TRBV27,.,TRBJ2-7,.,CASSLGDALEQYF,TGTGCCAGCAGTCTGGGTGATGCTTTAGAGCAGTACTTC